This T cell receptor beta chain was captured by sequencing in a study of cytomegalovirus exposure and HLA in healthy donors (dated by TCRdb to the late 2010s). In terms of the full investigation: According to a later analysis, one platform produced both the roughly 130 validation repertoires and the roughly 650 repertoires of the first cohort. The aim of the study was to test whether cataloging public T cell receptors could identify signatures of past pathogen exposure. To predict cytomegalovirus infection status, the study combined high-throughput TCR immunosequencing, statistical association of individual TCRs with disease status, and machine learning. Along with the roughly 610-subject first cohort, a separate validation cohort of 120 different subjects was used.

The trim is 0 bases for V and 11 bases for J, with a gap of 10 bases between the germline ends. Based on the germline V gene (reference sequence), the CDR1 and CDR2 sequences are DFQATT and SNEGSKA. There are 11 amino acids in the CDR3, from cysteine to phenylalanine inclusive. Only CDR3 DNA remains: 33 bases, in frame from the first base. Preparation of the library involved the immunoSEQ multiplex PCR assay. Under the source paper's analysis protocol: A statistical classification framework was built to diagnose cytomegalovirus status from the catalog of TCR beta chain sequences. In its TCRdb copy, this immuneACCESS table keeps in-frame sequences only and misses some clones. Where compared with another copy, unresolved V genes explain less than half of these, and the others have no known cause. Clone size and the V and J calls come from that table; the DNA yielded D and trimming. This sample comprises approximately 260,000 clones, approximately 83% of them detected only once. The top ten clones comprise roughly 1.2% of the sample.

The investigation overall reported the following: A later analysis found that TCRs clustered in the first cohort also tended to co-occur in the roughly 110 validation repertoires, with 94% of cluster scores above 0. In vitro tests confirmed that a few of the cytomegalovirus-associated TCR beta chains recognize cytomegalovirus antigens. In both the original and validation cohorts, the classifier was reported to diagnose cytomegalovirus status with high specificity and sensitivity. Most TCR sequences were observed very rarely across donors, whereas some public TCRs were present in many individuals. A total of about 150 TCR beta chains were listed by the study as associated with cytomegalovirus. The validation cohort had no HLA typing available for a later analysis, so co-occurrence within that cohort was assessed over all 120 or so repertoires. The authors suggested that the approach could potentially be extended to other disease states and immunological phenotypes.

The donors were included in the validation cohort of over a hundred subjects, a group kept apart from the roughly 680-subject first cohort. In the case of this clone: Its binding antigen is unknown. One base away there is no much larger clone; base qualities are not given.

The sequence derives from a woman in her thirties in good health and CMV-seropositive. The sequence joins TRBV20-1 to TRBJ1-1, with the D gene uncertain. Material: PBMCs. CDR3 reads: CSARDLNMAFF. DNA sequence: TGCAGTGCTAGAGATTTAAATATGGCTTTCTTT.